Detailed here is one T cell receptor (beta chain). Repertoires were generated with immunoSEQ multiplex PCR, while TCRdb's copy carries only in-frame clones and drops some. The sample contains around 130,000 clones, 94% of which appear only once. This sample was taken from a study of T cell responses to AZD1222 COVID-19 vaccine. The CDR3 sequence is 16 residues long. Trimming removed 4 bases from V and 1 base from J, with 14 bases in between. The germline gives CDR1 MGHRA, CDR2 YSYEKL. This chain uses TRBV4-1 with TRBJ1-5, with D possibly TRBD1 on 6 matching bases. The sequencing used peripheral blood, collected on day 0 of AZD1222 vaccination. The TCR sequence derives from an adult in good health. In DNA form, the CDR3 reads TGCGCCAGCAGCCGCTCGCAGGGGTTGAGCAATCAGCCCCAGCATTTT. Translating it yields CASSRSQGLSNQPQHF.